The rows below give T cell receptor beta chains drawn from one sample of a study of response to subunit inactivated influenza vaccine. TCRdb reprocessed the RT-PCR reads via MiXCR and lists one record per CDR3 protein. The data show around 520,000 distinct CDR3 sequences, roughly 27% seen once. This specimen was CD4+ T cells sorted from PBMCs, taken roughly 5 days after vaccination. These receptors were taken from a man aged 45-60 years who received an inactivated influenza vaccine. Both conserved end residues are part of each CDR3. Fields, in order: J gene, clone size, V gene, D gene, CDR3 protein, CDR3 DNA. A D gene is named only where the DNA matches it firmly. Clone size is shown for a subset of rows, as once, few, many or a class of expanded clone.

>TRBJ2-2|.|TRBV21-1|.
CASSKPGLEFILIGELFF
TGTGCCAGCAGCAAACCGGGACTGGAATTTATTTTGATAGGGGAGCTGTTTTTT
>TRBJ2-5|.|TRBV6-2/TRBV6-3|TRBD1
CASSPIQGARETQYF
TGTGCCAGCAGCCCTATACAGGGGGCTCGGGAGACCCAGTACTTC
>TRBJ1-2|many|TRBV20-1|.
CSASLRDYGYTF
TGCAGTGCTAGTCTCAGGGACTATGGCTACACCTTC
>TRBJ2-7|few|TRBV4-1|TRBD2
CASSQEATSAFYEQYF
TGCGCCAGCAGCCAAGAGGCCACTAGCGCCTTCTACGAGCAGTACTTC
>TRBJ1-6|.|TRBV4-1|.
CASSQEGAGRNSPLHF
TGCGCCAGCAGCCAAGAAGGGGCAGGGCGGAATTCACCCCTCCACTTT
>TRBJ2-7|few|TRBV7-2|.
CASSSSPYEQYF
TGTGCCAGCAGTTCTTCCCCGTACGAGCAGTACTTC
>TRBJ2-1|.|TRBV7-2|.
CASSGSGVPGEQFF
TGTGCCAGCAGCGGGTCGGGGGTCCCTGGTGAGCAGTTCTTC
>TRBJ2-5|.|TRBV4-1|.
CASSQGGQRETQYF
TGCGCCAGCAGCCAAGGGGGGCAGCGGGAGACCCAGTACTTC
>TRBJ2-7|.|TRBV20-1|.
CSGKRPYGHEQYF
TGCAGTGGTAAACGCCCCTATGGCCACGAGCAGTACTTC
>TRBJ2-2|.|TRBV11-2|.
CASSLVRYKGELFF
TGTGCCAGCAGCTTAGTACGGTATAAGGGGGAGCTGTTTTTT
>TRBJ1-6|.|TRBV18|.
CASSPSDNSPLHF
TGTGCCAGCTCACCATCTGACAATTCACCCCTCCACTTT
>TRBJ2-2|few|TRBV7-3|.
CASSLTTGFGTGELFF
TGTGCCAGCAGCTTAACAACAGGGTTCGGCACCGGGGAGCTGTTTTTT
>TRBJ2-2|.|TRBV20-1|.
CSANQGLTGELFF
TGCAGTGCCAATCAGGGACTCACCGGGGAGCTGTTTTTT
>TRBJ1-2|few|TRBV5-5|.
CASSFVQDNYGYTF
TGTGCCAGCAGCTTTGTACAGGATAACTATGGCTACACCTTC
>TRBJ2-1|.|TRBV29-1|.
CSVEGLRGAINEQFF
TGCAGCGTCGAGGGGCTCCGGGGGGCTATCAATGAGCAGTTCTTC
>TRBJ2-1|few|TRBV29-1|TRBD2
CSAGGTSRDEQFF
TGCAGCGCTGGGGGGACTAGCAGGGATGAGCAGTTCTTC